Sequencing of this T cell receptor (beta chain) was carried out in a study of Ad26.COV2.S vaccination and SARS-CoV-2 variants. The junction had 11 bases not matched to a gene; V was cut back by 6 bases and J by 7 bases. The CDR3 is 15 amino acids. CDR1 and CDR2 (germline): MNHEY, SMNVEV (reference sequence). Assay used: immunoSEQ multiplex PCR; TCRdb lists only in-frame clones, some missing. The sample carries over 400,000 clones, about 88% recorded once. Treatment indicated: around 19 received Ad26.COV2.S at low or high dose, single or two shots; 5 received placebo; per-sample allocation not given. Sampling occurred on day 63 after the first vaccine or placebo injection.

The V call is TRBV27, the J call TRBJ2-1; the match to TRBD2 covers 8 bases. The source is a person aged 18 to 65 who received the Ad26.COV2.S COVID-19 vaccine or a placebo. This material consisted of peripheral blood, taken in a trial of Ad26.COV2.S vaccine versus placebo. Here the CDR3 DNA reads TGTGCCAGCAGCCAAGAGCGGGAGATGGGGAATGAGCAGTTCTTC. Its protein product is CASSQEREMGNEQFF.